These 32 T cell receptor beta chains share one sample of origin, sequenced in a study of OX40 agonist ivuxolimab in advanced cancers. Libraries were prepared by immunoSEQ multiplex PCR; TCRdb keeps only in-frame clonotypes and omits some of them. The sample includes around 76,000 clones, approximately 88% seen only once; the top ten take over 10%. Sequenced here: CD4+ or CD8+ T cells sorted from blood, sampled in a trial of the OX40 agonist ivuxolimab. The receptors originated from an adult with an advanced solid tumor such as melanoma, head and neck, liver or kidney cancer.

The chain uses TRBV6-6 and TRBJ2-4, with 7 bases lining up with TRBD1. V lost 5 bases and J lost 15; bases outside the gene matches: 13. Germline V gives CDR1 MNHNY, CDR2 SVGAGI (reference sequence). The CDR3 contains 13 residues. CDR3 residues: CASSPGTVGRRYF. Written as DNA, the CDR3 is TGTGCCAGCAGTCCCGGGACAGTGGGGCGACGGTACTTC.

The rearrangement links TRBV20-1 to TRBJ2-1, with D hard to call. The CDR3 runs 10 residues. Trimming took 0 bases from V and 12 from J, leaving 6 bases between them. Germline V CDR1 and CDR2: DFQATT, SNEGSKA (reference sequence). The DNA for the CDR3 is TGCAGTGCTAGAGATCGCGTGCAGTTCTTC. Its protein is CSARDRVQFF.

This clone is a singleton in its sample. The chain links TRBV30 to TRBJ1-6, with D unresolved. Germline lookup yields CDR1 GTSNPN and CDR2 SVGIG (reference sequence). The V gene lost 1 base and the J gene lost 6 bases, with 13 bases spanning the gap. This CDR3 comprises 15 residues. As DNA, the CDR3 is TGTGCCTGGAGTGGAAGGGTAGGCGGTAATTCACCCCTCCACTTT. Residues: CAWSGRVGGNSPLHF.

The rearrangement joins TRBV13 to TRBJ1-1; 8 bases map to TRBD1. This CDR3 region has 15 residues. The germline V gene encodes CDR1 PRHDT and CDR2 FYEKMQ (reference sequence). J was trimmed by 4 bases and V by 1 base; bases with no gene match: 5. The CDR3 DNA is TGTGCCAGCAGCTTAGAGAGGACAGGGCCCACTGAAGCTTTCTTT. Translation: CASSLERTGPTEAFF.

The chain uses TRBV11-3 and TRBJ2-5; 13 nucleotides match TRBD2. Germline CDR1 is SGHNT and CDR2 is YENEEA. This CDR3 has 15 amino acids. The V segment lost 6 bases and the J segment 3 bases; nucleotides outside the gene matches: 4. The CDR3 sequence is CASRSGTSGKETQYF. The CDR3 DNA reads as TGTGCCAGCAGGTCCGGGACTAGCGGGAAAGAGACCCAGTACTTC.

The chain recombines TRBV13 with TRBJ1-6; D ambiguous. Germline loops: CDR1 PRHDT, CDR2 FYEKMQ (reference sequence). There are 15 residues in the CDR3. With 2 bases removed from V and 4 bases from J, the gap between germline ends came to 9 bases. In DNA, the CDR3 is TGTGCCAGCAGCTTACAAGGAGGGTATAATTCACCCCTCCACTTT. It specifies CASSLQGGYNSPLHF. Supplemented by reference TRBV13 and TRBJ1-6, the full variable domain reads AAGVIQSPRHLIKEKRETATLKCYPIPRHDTVYWYQQGPGQDPQFLISFYEKMQSDKGSIPDRFSAQQFSDYHSELNMSSLELGDSALYFCASSLQGGYNSPLHFGNGTRLTVT.

The chain has TRBV30 and TRBJ2-7; TRBD1 matches 7 bases. The length of the CDR3 is 12 residues. V was pared by 8 bases and J by 0 bases, with 4 bases of the junction left unmatched. Germline loops: CDR1 GTSNPN, CDR2 SVGIG (reference sequence). CDR3 sequence (DNA): TGTGCCGGACGGGACAGCTCCTACGAGCAGTACTTC. Amino acids: CAGRDSSYEQYF.

The V gene is TRBV27, the J gene TRBJ1-4; 8 bases are shared with TRBD1. The CDR3 extends over 14 amino acids. Trimming removed 3 bases from V and 4 bases from J; junction bases left unmatched: 1. Germline-derived CDR1 and CDR2 are MNHEY and SMNVEV (reference sequence). The CDR3 DNA follows: TGTGCCAGCAGTTTCGACAGGGGTAATGAAAAACTGTTTTTT. Translation: CASSFDRGNEKLFF.

The V and J genes are TRBV7-9 and TRBJ2-7; D uncertain. The V end lost 5 bases, the J end lost 2 bases, and 7 bases lay between the germline ends. The V gene's germline CDR1 is SEHNR and CDR2 FQNEAQ (reference sequence). CDR3 length equals 12 residues. The CDR3 DNA reads as TGTGCCAGCAGCCCATCGGCCTACGAGCAGTACTTC. Its protein is CASSPSAYEQYF. Drawing the rest from reference TRBV7-9 and TRBJ2-7, the complete variable domain is DTGVSQNPRHKITKRGQNVTFRCDPISEHNRLYWYRQTLGQGPEFLTYFQNEAQLEKSRLLSDRFSAERPKGSFSTLEIQRTEQGDSAMYLCASSPSAYEQYFGPGTRLTVT.

The rearrangement links TRBV27 to TRBJ2-7, with D perhaps matching TRBD1 (6 bases). CDR3 length equals 14 residues. The germline V gene encodes CDR1 MNHEY and CDR2 SMNVEV (reference sequence). V lost 5 bases, J lost 4 bases, and 15 bases lay in between. DNA of the CDR3: TGTGCCAGCAGTCCCGGACAGCCCCCTTACGAGCAGTACTTC. Its translation: CASSPGQPPYEQYF.

This rearrangement joins TRBV11-3 to TRBJ2-1, with D possibly matching TRBD2 (6 bases). Germline assignment: CDR1 SGHNT and CDR2 YENEEA. This CDR3 has 17 amino acids. The V end was cut by 5 bases, the J end by 1 base, with 18 bases between. The CDR3 spells CASSPGDRLRSYNEQFF. The CDR3, as DNA: TGTGCCAGCAGCCCGGGAGACCGACTCCGATCCTACAATGAGCAGTTCTTC.

This chain links TRBV27 with TRBJ2-2; the D is unclear. This CDR3 has 12 amino acids. Between the trimmed V and J ends, which lost 2 bases and 5 bases, there was a span of 3 bases. Germline CDR1 reads MNHEY; CDR2 reads SMNVEV (reference sequence). CDR3 loop: CASSLGTGELFF. The CDR3 DNA reads TGTGCCAGCAGTTTAGGGACCGGGGAGCTGTTTTTT.

V and J are TRBV10-2 and TRBJ2-1; D remains unclear. CDR1 is WSHSY and CDR2 is SAAADI in the germline V gene. The CDR3 covers 11 residues. V lost 4 bases and J lost 5, with 3 bases in between. DNA for the CDR3: TGCGCCAGCAGTGCCAACAATGAGCAGTTCTTC. Its protein is CASSANNEQFF.

The chain links TRBV7-9 to TRBJ1-3; D call uncertain. Germline values: CDR1 SEHNR, CDR2 FQNEAQ (reference sequence). Trimming pared 1 base from V and 4 bases from J, leaving 11 bases between. The CDR3 extends over 15 amino acids. This CDR3 reads CASSLEGTLGNTIYF. CDR3 in DNA: TGTGCCAGCAGCTTAGAGGGCACCCTCGGAAACACCATATATTTT.

The chain joins TRBV6-6 to TRBJ1-1, with D possibly being TRBD1 (5 bases). V was pared by 4 bases and J by 3 bases, with 15 bases between. Germline values: CDR1 MNHNY, CDR2 SVGAGI (reference sequence). CDR3 size: 15 residues. The CDR3 protein is CASSSLFVGHTEAFF. In DNA form, the CDR3 reads TGTGCCAGCAGTTCCCTGTTTGTGGGGCACACTGAAGCTTTCTTT.

In DNA, the CDR3 is TGTGCCAGCGCATGGGACTTGGGGGGCAATGAGCAGTTCTTC. Protein sequence: CASAWDLGGNEQFF. The V call is TRBV27, the J call TRBJ2-1, with TRBD2 as a possible D gene (6 bases). CDR1 and CDR2 from the germline V gene are MNHEY and SMNVEV (reference sequence). This CDR3 is built from 14 residues. V lost 8 bases and J 6 bases, leaving 17 bases between the germline ends.

The CDR3 region is CASRYSGAISYEQYF. The CDR3 bases are TGTGCCAGCAGGTATAGCGGAGCCATCTCCTACGAGCAGTACTTC. V gene TRBV27 combines with J gene TRBJ2-7, with D possibly TRBD2 on 6 matching bases. Germline V gene data show CDR1 as MNHEY and CDR2 as SMNVEV (reference sequence). Between the trimmed V and J ends, which lost 6 bases and 0 bases, there was a span of 15 bases. The CDR3 is 15 amino acids.

The table lists this clone with a few counts. The rearrangement links TRBV14 to TRBJ1-2; no clear D. The CDR3 has 11 amino acids. V lost 6 bases and J lost 7, with 9 bases in between. Germline V lookup: CDR1 SGHDN, CDR2 FVKESK. As DNA, the CDR3 is TGTGCCAGCAGTCAAACAGCTGGCTACACCTTC. As protein: CASSQTAGYTF.

The chain couples TRBV27 to TRBJ2-3, with 14 bases matching TRBD2. The CDR3 contains 17 residues. V shed 3 bases and J 3 bases; nucleotides not matched to a gene: 5. Germline V gene data show CDR1 as MNHEY and CDR2 as SMNVEV (reference sequence). As DNA, the CDR3 is TGTGCCAGCAGTTTTGGGACTAGCGGGAGTATTACAGATACGCAGTATTTT. This encodes CASSFGTSGSITDTQYF.

With respect to this clone: The DNA is left out, because the CDR3 cannot be placed on it with certainty; the CDR3 is given as TCRdb lists it. The rearrangement uses TRBV4-1 and TRBJ2-2; the table's D gene call, TRBD2, was not cross checked with the DNA. The CDR3 extends over 20 residues, inclusive of both ends. Germline V lookup: CDR1 MGHRA, CDR2 YSYEKL. CDR3 residues: CASSQDLLGLAGPTPGSCFF.

This sequence joins TRBV27 and TRBJ2-7; 10 bases map to TRBD2. V lost 3 bases, J lost 2 bases, and 13 bases stayed unmatched. Germline-derived CDR1 and CDR2 are MNHEY and SMNVEV (reference sequence). This CDR3 spans 18 amino acids. CDR3 sequence: CASSFLGLAATLPYEQYF. The CDR3 DNA follows: TGTGCCAGCAGTTTCCTCGGACTAGCGGCAACCCTCCCCTACGAGCAGTACTTC.

V is TRBV7-6 and J is TRBJ1-4, with D tentatively TRBD1 (5 bases). The CDR3 sequence is 16 residues long. V gave up 5 bases and J gave up 8 bases, with 21 bases separating them. The germline CDR1 and CDR2 sequences are SGHVS and FNYEAQ. The CDR3 here is CASSPWPRDRWEKLFF. CDR3 in DNA: TGTGCCAGCAGCCCATGGCCGAGAGACAGATGGGAAAAACTGTTTTTT.

V is TRBV10-3 and J is TRBJ2-3; TRBD1 is a possible D gene (6 bases). The CDR3 is 17 amino acids. The V gene lost 3 bases and the J gene lost 0 bases, with 16 bases spanning the gap. The germline CDR1 and CDR2 sequences are ENHRY and SYGVKD. The CDR3 sequence is CAISDHTRGRSTDTQYF. The CDR3, as DNA: TGTGCCATCAGTGACCATACCAGGGGACGTAGCACAGATACGCAGTATTTT.

The rearrangement links TRBV28 to TRBJ1-5; 8 nucleotides align to TRBD1. The CDR3 contains 16 residues. V was pared by 7 bases and J by 4 bases, with 12 bases of the junction left unmatched. Germline values: CDR1 MDHEN, CDR2 SYDVKM. CDR3 protein: CASTLPTGAGNQPQHF. CDR3 nucleotide sequence: TGTGCCAGCACCCTACCGACAGGGGCTGGAAATCAGCCCCAGCATTTT.

The chain recombines TRBV5-1 with TRBJ2-2; perhaps TRBD1 as D (5 bases). This CDR3 is built from 15 residues. Trimming took 3 bases from V and 3 from J, leaving 12 bases between them. CDR1 is SGHRS, CDR2 YFSETQ, per germline. The CDR3 protein is CASSSRTGYTGELFF. CDR3 in DNA: TGCGCCAGCAGCTCTAGAACAGGCTACACCGGGGAGCTGTTTTTT. The full variable domain, with the rest looked up from reference TRBV5-1 and TRBJ2-2, is KAGVTQTPRYLIKTRGQQVTLSCSPISGHRSVSWYQQTPGQGLQFLFEYFSETQRNKGNFPGRFSGRQFSNSRSEMNVSTLELGDSALYLCASSSRTGYTGELFFGEGSRLTVL.

This chain connects TRBV5-1 to TRBJ2-6; 8 bases match TRBD1. V trimming: 4 bases; J trimming: 0 bases; junction bases outside the gene matches: 6. Germline CDR1 reads SGHRS; CDR2 reads YFSETQ. The CDR3 loop spans 17 amino acids. The CDR3 region has the DNA TGCGCCAGCAGCGATGGGACAGGAAGCTCTGGGGCCAACGTCCTGACTTTC. It is translated as CASSDGTGSSGANVLTF.

This clone has a single count. This sequence joins TRBV6-1 and TRBJ2-7, with D possibly TRBD1 on 6 matching bases. The CDR3 length is 13 residues. V lost 6 bases and J lost 3, with 12 bases in between. Germline V gives CDR1 MNHNS, CDR2 SASEGT. DNA of the CDR3: TGTGCCAGCAGGCCGGGACACAACTACGAGCAGTACTTC. Translation: CASRPGHNYEQYF.

The gene calls are TRBV6-5 and TRBJ1-1; 9 nucleotides line up with TRBD1. The germline V gene encodes CDR1 MNHEY and CDR2 SVGAGI. V dropped 7 bases and J dropped 6; count of bases not matched to a gene: 6. The CDR3 length is 13 residues. CDR3 sequence reads: CASIVRQGAEAFF. The CDR3 DNA sequence: TGTGCCAGCATCGTAAGACAGGGGGCTGAAGCTTTCTTT.

V and J are TRBV7-9 and TRBJ2-7; D is unresolved. The CDR3 extends over 15 amino acids. The V and J ends lost 6 bases and 7 bases respectively, with 22 bases between them. The V gene's germline CDR1 is SEHNR and CDR2 FQNEAQ (reference sequence). The CDR3 region has the DNA TGTGCCAGCAGTTCCCAAGCTGGCCTAGGCTGGGAGCAGTACTTC. Residues: CASSSQAGLGWEQYF.

The chain is built from TRBV11-2 and TRBJ2-5; a possible D gene is TRBD2 (7 bases). This CDR3 has 14 amino acids. Deletions cut 7 bases from V and 7 bases from J, with 19 bases between. CDR1 and CDR2 from the germline V gene are SGHAT and FQNNGV. In DNA, the CDR3 is TGTGCCAGCACCCCTCCGGGGGGCACCCCGACCCAGTACTTC. Translating gives CASTPPGGTPTQYF.

A note on this clone: The DNA is left out, because the CDR3 cannot be placed on it with certainty; the CDR3 is given as TCRdb lists it. The chain employs TRBV10-3 and TRBJ2-1; no check of the table's D call, TRBD2, against the DNA was made. The CDR3 length equals 17 residues, ends included. CDR1 and CDR2 (germline): ENHRY, SYGVKD. The CDR3 loop reads CAISSSGLAGGYNEQFF.

The chain employs TRBV5-1 and TRBJ2-5, with D tentatively TRBD1 (5 bases). With 4 bases removed from V and 5 bases from J, the gap between germline ends came to 9 bases. This CDR3 region has 12 residues. Germline V gene sequence: CDR1 SGHRS, CDR2 YFSETQ. The CDR3 loop reads CASSQGQETQYF. In DNA, the CDR3 is TGCGCCAGCAGCCAGGGTCAGGAGACCCAGTACTTC.